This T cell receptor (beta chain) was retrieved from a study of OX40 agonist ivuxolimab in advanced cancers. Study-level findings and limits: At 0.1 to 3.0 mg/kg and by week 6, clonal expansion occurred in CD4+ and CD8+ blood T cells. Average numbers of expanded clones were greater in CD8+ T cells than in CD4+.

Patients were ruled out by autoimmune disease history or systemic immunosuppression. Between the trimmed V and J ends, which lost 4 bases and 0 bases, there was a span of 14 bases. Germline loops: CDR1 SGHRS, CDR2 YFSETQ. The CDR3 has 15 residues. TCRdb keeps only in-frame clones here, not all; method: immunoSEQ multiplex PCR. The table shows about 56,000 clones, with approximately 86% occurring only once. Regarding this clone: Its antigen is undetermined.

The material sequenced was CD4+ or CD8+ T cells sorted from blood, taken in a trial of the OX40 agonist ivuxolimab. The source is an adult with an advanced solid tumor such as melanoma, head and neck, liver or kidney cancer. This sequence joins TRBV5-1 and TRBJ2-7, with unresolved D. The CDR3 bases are TGCGCCAGCAGCCAGCAGAGTGGTAGCTCCTACGAGCAGTACTTC. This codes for CASSQQSGSSYEQYF. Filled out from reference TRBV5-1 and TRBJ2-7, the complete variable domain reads KAGVTQTPRYLIKTRGQQVTLSCSPISGHRSVSWYQQTPGQGLQFLFEYFSETQRNKGNFPGRFSGRQFSNSRSEMNVSTLELGDSALYLCASSQQSGSSYEQYFGPGTRLTVT.